These 15 T cell receptor beta chains came from one sample sequenced in a study of blood T cell repertoires in COVID-19. Clones were sequenced by immunoSEQ multiplex PCR, and TCRdb holds only the in-frame ones, with some missing. Of roughly 140,000 clones in the sample, approximately 86% were seen once. The sample comprised peripheral blood. The receptor set was obtained from a man between 65 and 85 years old with acute or convalescent COVID-19.

The chain has TRBV28 and TRBJ2-1, with 14 positions matching TRBD2. Germline V gene sequence: CDR1 MDHEN, CDR2 SYDVKM. V dropped 6 bases and J dropped 1; count of bases not matched to a gene: 2. The CDR3 runs 16 residues. The CDR3 spells CASSGTSGGSYNEQFF. The CDR3 DNA is TGTGCCAGCAGCGGGACTAGCGGGGGTTCCTACAATGAGCAGTTCTTC. The full variable domain, completed using reference TRBV28 and TRBJ2-1, is DVKVTQSSRYLVKRTGEKVFLECVQDMDHENMFWYRQDPGLGLRLIYFSYDVKMKEKGDIPEGYSVSREKKERFSLILESASTNQTSMYLCASSGTSGGSYNEQFFGPGTRLTVL.

The rearrangement joins TRBV11-3 to TRBJ2-7, with D tentatively TRBD2 (7 bases). This CDR3 is 15 amino acids long. Germline CDR1 reads SGHNT; CDR2 reads YENEEA. The V and J ends lost 2 bases and 2 bases respectively, with 13 bases between them. The CDR3 nucleotides read TGTGCCAGCAGCTTATATGGGGGGGCGGCCTACGAGCAGTACTTC. Translated: CASSLYGGAAYEQYF.

V usage is TRBV11-1 and J usage is TRBJ2-5, with 10 bases lining up with TRBD1. CDR3 length: 14 amino acids. The germline V gene encodes CDR1 SGHAT and CDR2 FQDESV (reference sequence). Trimming at V came to 4 bases and at J to 4 bases, leaving 3 bases not matched to a gene. The CDR3 DNA reads as TGTGCCAGCAGCTCTCGGACAGGGGGAGAGACCCAGTACTTC. It yields the protein CASSSRTGGETQYF. The full variable domain, completed using reference TRBV11-1 and TRBJ2-5, is EAEVAQSPRYKITEKSQAVAFWCDPISGHATLYWYRQILGQGPELLVQFQDESVVDDSQLPKDRFSAERLKGVDSTLKIQPAELGDSAMYLCASSSRTGGETQYFGPGTRLLVL.

The chain employs TRBV29-1 and TRBJ2-2; TRBD2 matches 7 bases. Germline loops: CDR1 SQVTM, CDR2 ANQGSEA. V lost 4 bases to trimming and J lost 1 base; unmatched junction nucleotides: 3. The CDR3 spans 14 residues. The CDR3 coding sequence is TGCAGCGTTGGGGCGGGAGTGAACACCGGGGAGCTGTTTTTT. Amino acids: CSVGAGVNTGELFF.

The count of this clone is one. V usage is TRBV27 and J usage is TRBJ1-5; 7 nucleotides agree with TRBD1. This CDR3 is 13 amino acids long. V was clipped by 3 bases and J by 7 bases; unmatched bases: 3. Germline CDR1 reads MNHEY; CDR2 reads SMNVEV (reference sequence). The CDR3 protein is CASSLGTVQPQHF. As DNA, the CDR3 is TGTGCCAGCAGTTTGGGGACAGTGCAGCCCCAGCATTTT.

This chain links TRBV30 with TRBJ2-7; TRBD2 might be the D (5 bases). The CDR3 loop spans 14 amino acids. V was clipped by 2 bases and J by 0 bases, with 11 bases between them. CDR1 GTSNPN and CDR2 SVGIG come from the germline V gene (reference sequence). This chain's CDR3 is CAWSNGGSSYEQYF. CDR3 DNA: TGTGCCTGGAGTAACGGTGGGAGCTCCTACGAGCAGTACTTC.

This clone has more than one count but fewer than ten. The V gene is TRBV15, the J gene TRBJ2-7; no reliable D call. This CDR3 has 14 amino acids. V was cut by 5 bases and J by 0 bases, with 11 bases left in between. The germline V gene encodes CDR1 LNHNV and CDR2 YYDKDF (reference sequence). CDR3 region: CATSGPPGSYEQYF. The CDR3 DNA is TGTGCCACCAGCGGTCCCCCCGGCTCCTACGAGCAGTACTTC.

The V and J genes are TRBV4-3 and TRBJ2-2; 14 bases are a match to TRBD2. In germline, CDR1 is LGHNA, CDR2 YSLEER. The CDR3 is 19 amino acids. V lost 2 bases to trimming and J lost 4 bases; unmatched junction nucleotides: 9. The CDR3 spells CASSQNRLAGGPGTGELFF. The CDR3 DNA follows: TGCGCCAGCAGCCAAAACCGACTAGCGGGAGGGCCTGGCACCGGGGAGCTGTTTTTT.

J is TRBJ2-1 and V is TRBV6-5; 7 positions match TRBD2. CDR1 MNHEY and CDR2 SVGAGI come from the germline V gene. The length of the CDR3 is 14 residues. V shed 4 bases, J shed 8 bases, and the junction held 8 bases outside the gene matches. The CDR3 DNA reads as TGTGCCAGCAGTTTCCTAGCGGAGGCGGATGAGCAGTTCTTC. Its protein product is CASSFLAEADEQFF.

In its sample, this clone was seen once. The V and J genes are TRBV27 and TRBJ1-5; D gene ambiguous. The CDR3 length is 13 residues. Per germline, CDR1 MNHEY and CDR2 SMNVEV (reference sequence). V lost 0 bases and J 6 bases, leaving 6 bases between the germline ends. The CDR3 coding sequence is TGTGCCAGCAGTTTATCGGGAGGTCAGCCCCAGCATTTT. Residues: CASSLSGGQPQHF.

The J gene is TRBJ2-5, the V gene TRBV11-3; D might be TRBD2 (6 bases). CDR3 length: 13 residues. The germline V gene has CDR1 SGHNT and CDR2 YENEEA. Trimming cost V 5 bases and J 2 bases, with 9 bases left between them. The CDR3 spells CASSRDSQETQYF. In nucleotides, the CDR3 is TGTGCCAGCAGCCGGGACTCGCAAGAGACCCAGTACTTC.

The chain uses TRBV24-1 and TRBJ2-2, with D possibly matching TRBD2 (6 bases). Germline V lookup: CDR1 KGHDR, CDR2 SFDVKD. Deletions cut 9 bases from V and 2 bases from J, with 12 bases between. The CDR3 covers 14 residues. The CDR3 region has the DNA TGTGCCACCTCTCGGGACTTCAACACCGGGGAGCTGTTTTTT. This gives the protein CATSRDFNTGELFF.

CDR3 sequence (DNA): TGTGCCAGCAGCCAATCGGGACTAGCGGGAGCACAAGAGACCCAGTACTTC. Amino acid sequence: CASSQSGLAGAQETQYF. V and J are TRBV16 and TRBJ2-5; 14 bases match TRBD2. CDR1 and CDR2 (germline): KGHSY, FQNENV. V was clipped by 0 bases and J by 2 bases; unmatched bases: 2. The CDR3 length is 17 residues. Based on the CDR3 plus reference TRBV16 and TRBJ2-5, the full variable domain is GEEVAQTPKHLVRGEGQKAKLYCAPIKGHSYVFWYQQVLKNEFKFLISFQNENVFDETGMPKERFSAKCLPNSPCSLEIQATKLEDSAVYFCASSQSGLAGAQETQYFGPGTRLLVL.

The CDR3 is CASSSQPGTDLGELFF. In nucleotides, the CDR3 is TGTGCCAGCAGCTCCCAACCCGGGACAGACCTCGGGGAGCTGTTTTTT. The rearrangement uses TRBV7-3 and TRBJ2-2, with 7 bases lining up with TRBD1. J was trimmed by 7 bases and V by 4 bases; bases with no gene match: 12. CDR1 and CDR2 from the germline V gene are SGHTA and FQGTGA. The CDR3 extends over 16 amino acids. Using reference TRBV7-3 and TRBJ2-2 for the parts outside the CDR3, the full variable domain is GAGVSQTPSNKVTEKGKYVELRCDPISGHTALYWYRQSLGQGPEFLIYFQGTGAADDSGLPNDRFFAVRPEGSVSTLKIQRTERGDSAVYLCASSSQPGTDLGELFFGEGSRLTVL.

The CDR3 protein is CATSRGTVSGANVLTF. DNA of the CDR3: TGTGCCACCAGCAGAGGGACAGTTTCTGGGGCCAACGTCCTGACTTTC. V is TRBV15 and J is TRBJ2-6, with D tentatively TRBD1 (6 bases). V lost 1 base and J lost 1, with 8 bases in between. Germline lookup yields CDR1 LNHNV and CDR2 YYDKDF (reference sequence). CDR3 length equals 16 residues. The variable domain in full, with the rest retrieved from reference TRBV15 and TRBJ2-6, is DAMVIQNPRYQVTQFGKPVTLSCSQTLNHNVMYWYQQKSSQAPKLLFHYYDKDFNNEADTPDNFQSRRPNTSFCFLDIRSPGLGDTAMYLCATSRGTVSGANVLTFGAGSRLTVL.